The 21 T cell receptor beta chains below were found in one sample sequenced in a study of cytomegalovirus exposure and HLA in healthy donors. Vbeta (60) and Jbeta (13) primers were used in the PCR. Assay: immunoSEQ multiplex PCR; the TCRdb copy retains only in-frame clones and omits some. This sample yields fewer than 250,000 clones, of which roughly 80% are seen a single time; approximately 3.8% belongs to the top ten. The sequenced sample consisted of PBMCs. Receptor source: a male donor in good health and CMV-seronegative.

V gene TRBV14 combines with J gene TRBJ2-5; TRBD1 aligns across 10 bases. Germline V gives CDR1 SGHDN, CDR2 FVKESK. The CDR3 loop spans 14 amino acids. J lost 6 bases, V lost 3 bases, and 4 bases had no gene match. CDR3 amino acids: CASSQTGGRQTQYF. DNA of the CDR3: TGTGCCAGCAGCCAGACAGGGGGCAGGCAGACCCAGTACTTC.

The genes are TRBV25-1 and TRBJ1-4, with D unclear. CDR1 and CDR2 (germline): MGHDK, SYGVNS. The CDR3 consists of 12 residues. The V end was cut by 5 bases, the J end by 8 bases, with 9 bases between. For the CDR3, the DNA is TGTGCCAGCAGTCCAGAGACAGAAAAACTGTTTTTT. Amino acid sequence: CASSPETEKLFF.

With regard to this clone: An end of the junction does not agree with germline; a read error may underlie this. The genes are TRBV7-9 and TRBJ2-3; 8 bases fit TRBD2. CDR3 length equals 16 residues. Germline CDR1 and CDR2: SEHNR and FQNEAQ (reference sequence). Written as DNA, the CDR3 is TGTTCCAGCAGCCATGGGCTAGCGGGCCTCACAGATACGCAGTATTTT. Encoded protein: CSSSHGLAGLTDTQYF.

The chain employs TRBV10-3 and TRBJ2-7; possibly TRBD1 for D (6 bases). Germline CDR1 reads ENHRY; CDR2 reads SYGVKD. V was trimmed by 3 bases and J by 2 bases, leaving 17 bases between them. CDR3 length: 16 amino acids. The CDR3 nucleotides read TGTGCCATCAGTGATATCATGGGAGACAGGACCTACGAGCAGTACTTC. This sequence encodes CAISDIMGDRTYEQYF.

J is TRBJ2-5 and V is TRBV11-1; D perhaps matches TRBD2 (6 bases). Germline V gene data show CDR1 as SGHAT and CDR2 as FQDESV (reference sequence). V lost 4 bases and J lost 2, with 20 bases in between. This CDR3 is built from 17 residues. CDR3 bases: TGTGCCAGCAGCTCGGGGACTGGGCGTACCTTACAAGAGACCCAGTACTTC. It codes for CASSSGTGRTLQETQYF.

This chain uses TRBV5-1 with TRBJ2-3; 10 bases are shared with TRBD2. Per germline, CDR1 SGHRS and CDR2 YFSETQ. After removal of 4 bases from V and 6 bases from J, the junction contained 11 bases not matched to a gene. This CDR3 has 16 amino acids. CDR3 residues: CASSPLIAGGGDTQYF. CDR3 DNA: TGCGCCAGCAGCCCGCTTATAGCGGGGGGCGGCGATACGCAGTATTTT.

This sequence joins TRBV5-1 and TRBJ2-1, with 7 bases that match TRBD1. Germline-derived CDR1 and CDR2 are SGHRS and YFSETQ. This CDR3 is built from 16 residues. V shed 4 bases, J shed 2 bases, and the junction held 9 bases outside the gene matches. CDR3 amino acids: CASSRAGTATYNEQFF. DNA of the CDR3: TGCGCCAGCAGCCGAGCCGGGACAGCCACCTACAATGAGCAGTTCTTC.

This sequence joins TRBV5-1 and TRBJ2-1, with unresolved D. Trimming took 2 bases from V and 4 from J, leaving 13 bases between them. The CDR3 is made up of 15 amino acids. In germline, CDR1 is SGHRS, CDR2 YFSETQ. The chain's CDR3 is CASSFNQIRYNEQFF. The CDR3, as DNA: TGCGCCAGCAGCTTTAACCAGATACGTTACAATGAGCAGTTCTTC.

The chain is built from TRBV7-8 and TRBJ2-2, with 7 bases identical to TRBD2. Germline V CDR1 and CDR2: SGHVS, FQNEAQ. This CDR3 has 15 amino acids. V lost 5 bases, J lost 7 bases, and 10 bases stayed unmatched. The CDR3 nucleotides read TGTGCCAGCAGCGCCCGGGAGGCTCGGGGCGGGGAGCTGTTTTTT. This gives the protein CASSAREARGGELFF.

The genes are TRBV6-1 and TRBJ2-5; 7 positions agree with TRBD2. V was pared by 11 bases and J by 4 bases, with 13 bases of the junction left unmatched. CDR3 size: 14 residues. The germline V gene has CDR1 MNHNS and CDR2 SASEGT. The DNA of the CDR3 is TGTGCCTCTTCCCCGGTCCCGGGAGGAGAGACCCAGTACTTC. Protein product: CASSPVPGGETQYF.

The chain links TRBV7-6 to TRBJ2-7; a weak D match, TRBD2 (6 bases). The ends were cut back, 5 bases at V and 0 bases at J, with 14 bases in the middle. In germline, CDR1 is SGHVS, CDR2 FNYEAQ. CDR3 length equals 15 residues. The CDR3: CASSQKTSASYEQYF. CDR3 coding DNA: TGTGCCAGCAGCCAGAAGACTAGTGCCTCCTACGAGCAGTACTTC. The full variable domain, in which reference TRBV7-6 and TRBJ2-7 provide the parts outside the CDR3, is GAGVSQSPRYKVTKRGQDVALRCDPISGHVSLYWYRQALGQGPEFLTYFNYEAQQDKSGLPNDRFSAERPEGSISTLTIQRTEQRDSAMYRCASSQKTSASYEQYFGPGTRLTVT.

This clone was seen a handful of times. The chain couples TRBV18 to TRBJ1-4, with 8 bases fitting TRBD1. This CDR3 is built from 13 residues. CDR1 and CDR2 (germline): KGHSH, LQKENI. With V trimmed by 6 bases and J by 8 bases, 5 bases remained unmatched. The CDR3 coding sequence is TGTGCCAGCTCGCGGGGACAGGAGGAAAAACTGTTTTTT. Encoded protein: CASSRGQEEKLFF.

This chain uses TRBV10-1 with TRBJ2-7; D is perhaps TRBD1 (6 bases). V lost 9 bases and J 2 bases, leaving 20 bases between the germline ends. CDR1 and CDR2 (germline): WNHNN, SYGVQD (reference sequence). The CDR3 extends over 15 amino acids. CDR3 DNA sequence: TGCGCCAGAGGGGGTTTAGGTACCAATACCTACGAGCAGTACTTC. As protein: CARGGLGTNTYEQYF.

J is TRBJ1-1 and V is TRBV7-3; tentatively, D is TRBD1 (6 bases). The CDR3 contains 15 residues. Trimming removed 0 bases at V and 4 bases at J, with 12 bases between. Per the germline V gene, CDR1 is SGHTA and CDR2 is FQGTGA. The CDR3 loop is CASSLTGGPGTEAFF. The CDR3 region has the DNA TGTGCCAGCAGCTTAACGGGGGGGCCAGGCACTGAAGCTTTCTTT.

This chain links TRBV5-4 with TRBJ2-7; 12 nucleotides line up with TRBD2. V was clipped by 4 bases and J by 1 base; unmatched bases: 9. CDR3 size: 17 residues. Germline loops: CDR1 SGHNT, CDR2 YYREEE (reference sequence). CDR3 loop: CASSAGPGLAGSYEQYF. The CDR3 DNA sequence: TGTGCCAGCAGCGCCGGACCGGGACTAGCGGGTTCCTACGAGCAGTACTTC.

This clone was observed a handful of times. This chain links TRBV7-9 with TRBJ2-7, with a weak D call TRBD1 (7 bases). This CDR3 is built from 15 residues. V was clipped by 2 bases and J by 2 bases, with 13 bases between them. CDR1 is SEHNR, CDR2 FQNEAQ, per germline (reference sequence). The CDR3 DNA sequence: TGTGCCAGCAGCTTACAGGGGGGCGAGGCCTACGAGCAGTACTTC. It codes for CASSLQGGEAYEQYF.

The chain couples TRBV7-2 to TRBJ2-2; TRBD1 agrees at 9 bases. From germline, CDR1 is SGHTA and CDR2 FQGNSA. Trimming took 5 bases from V and 6 from J; bases not matched to a gene: 13. The CDR3 spans 17 residues. CDR3 coding DNA: TGTGCCAGCAGCCCGAGAAGGGACAGGGTTTCACCCGGGGAGCTGTTTTTT. Its translation is CASSPRRDRVSPGELFF.

The chain links TRBV19 to TRBJ1-6; no reliable D call. Germline V gene lookup returns CDR1 LNHDA and CDR2 SQIVND (reference sequence). The CDR3 is 12 residues long. Trimming shortened V by 11 bases and J by 6 bases, and 11 bases separated the two germline ends. The CDR3 DNA reads TGTGCCGTCGGGGTTGGTAATTCACCCCTCCACTTT. Protein: CAVGVGNSPLHF.

This clone appeared once. This chain connects TRBV28 to TRBJ1-4, with TRBD1 identical over 10 bases. The CDR3 is 14 amino acids. V was clipped by 6 bases and J by 8 bases; unmatched bases: 6. Per the germline V gene, CDR1 is MDHEN and CDR2 is SYDVKM. CDR3 sequence: CASRRQGAGEKLFF. The DNA of the CDR3 is TGTGCCAGCAGACGACAGGGGGCAGGAGAAAAACTGTTTTTT.

This clone has only a few counts. The V and J genes are TRBV30 and TRBJ1-1, with 8 bases aligning to TRBD1. From germline, CDR1 is GTSNPN and CDR2 SVGIG (reference sequence). The V gene end was trimmed by 2 bases and the J gene end by 4 bases; junction bases not matched to a gene: 6. The length of the CDR3 is 14 residues. The CDR3 is CAWSTGGVSTEAFF. CDR3 nucleotide sequence: TGTGCCTGGAGTACAGGGGGTGTGAGCACTGAAGCTTTCTTT.

The rearrangement uses TRBV5-1 and TRBJ2-3, with 8 nucleotides matching TRBD1. Germline-derived CDR1 and CDR2 are SGHRS and YFSETQ. This CDR3 spans 15 amino acids. The V gene end was trimmed by 4 bases and the J gene end by 2 bases; junction bases not matched to a gene: 6. CDR3 DNA sequence: TGCGCCAGCAGCCTGACAGGGGCGGACACAGATACGCAGTATTTT. Protein: CASSLTGADTDTQYF.